This T cell receptor (beta chain) was sequenced during a study of shared clonotypes between healthy human individuals. Findings and caveats of the study: An effect of sequencing depth on clonotype sharing among donors was expected.

The CDR3 consists of 15 residues. Germline CDR1 and CDR2: GTSNPN and SVGIG (reference sequence). V lost 0 bases, J lost 5 bases, and 6 bases stayed unmatched. Comments on this clone: Its antigen is unidentified.

Assay execution took place at the deep level. Produced via immunoSEQ multiplex PCR; TCRdb's table is partial and in-frame only. The table has 400,000 to 600,000 clones, roughly 79% seen once. Each donor was a Caucasian adult residing in Nashville, Tennessee. The sample was PBMCs. The receptor comes from a woman between 40 and 50 years old in good health. Some clones in this sample may be carry-over from other donors' samples. The chain links TRBV30 to TRBJ2-1; 8 positions match TRBD2. CDR3 nucleotide sequence: TGTGCCTGGAGTGTAGGGACTAGGGGGAACAATGAGCAGTTCTTC. Translating gives CAWSVGTRGNNEQFF.